This T cell receptor beta chain was obtained from a study of Tregs in tolerant kidney transplant recipients. The nonmyeloablative bone marrow transplants came from related graft donors, with transient mixed chimerism. Unstimulated regulatory T cells (CD4+CD25+CD127-), CD4+CD25- non-regulatory cells, CD4 and CD8 cells were FACS-sorted from thawed PBMCs. Findings of the study overall: Biological reproducibility was not directly addressed, but technical replication error appeared minimal. The small number of patients limits these findings pending further validation. Antigen-driven expansion was suggested because donor-specific Tregs expanded more than all Tregs in tolerant patients.

Trimming shortened V by 3 bases and J by 4 bases, and 12 bases separated the two germline ends. The CDR3 is 14 amino acids. Germline V gene sequence: CDR1 MDHEN, CDR2 SYDVKM. Profiled with immunoSEQ multiplex PCR; TCRdb holds only in-frame clones, not every one. Among tens of thousands of clones listed, under 95% were seen once. As to this clone: Its antigen is unknown.

The chain employs TRBV28 and TRBJ1-1; weak D call: TRBD1 (5 bases). The sample was CD4+ T cells from blood (PBMCs), taken 12 months after the transplant. This receptor was identified in a human patient who received a combined kidney and bone marrow transplant. Part of the T cells may come from the graft donor. CDR3 sequence: CASSFIGHFTEAFF. CDR3 DNA sequence: TGTGCCAGCAGTTTCATCGGACACTTCACTGAAGCTTTCTTT.